The 12 T cell receptor beta chains below were found in one sample sequenced in a study of beta chain features in type 1 diabetes. Whole-study results and caveats: Across all four CD4+ subsets, people with type 1 diabetes showed modestly shorter TCRB CDR3s.

Their specific antigens are unknown. The entirety of the isolated RNA underwent reverse transcription, so expressed TCRB transcripts were sequenced. The method was immunoSEQ multiplex PCR; TCRdb's version includes in-frame clones alone and lacks a portion of them. The table has 300,000 to 400,000 clones, roughly 14% seen once. The sample taken for sequencing was naive CD4+ T cells from blood. The receptors were sampled from a woman aged 18-29 years with type 1 diabetes.

V usage is TRBV27 and J usage is TRBJ2-1; 13 bases fit TRBD2. With 5 bases clipped from V and 6 bases from J, the junction kept 7 bases outside the gene matches. The CDR3 loop spans 16 amino acids. CDR1 MNHEY and CDR2 SMNVEV come from the germline V gene (reference sequence). CDR3 bases: TGTGCCAGCAGTCTACTAGCGGGAGGGCCCTCCAATGAGCAGTTCTTC. It translates to CASSLLAGGPSNEQFF.

V gene TRBV11-3 combines with J gene TRBJ2-4; 9 bases fit TRBD1. The CDR3 length is 17 residues. Per the germline V gene, CDR1 is SGHNT and CDR2 is YENEEA. The ends lost 0 bases at V and 7 bases at J; junction bases unmatched: 10. CDR3 sequence reads: CASSLEGMGDRENIQYF. As DNA, the CDR3 is TGTGCCAGCAGCTTAGAGGGGATGGGGGACAGGGAGAACATTCAGTACTTC.

The chain links TRBV5-4 to TRBJ2-3; 12 bases are shared with TRBD1. V trimming: 4 bases; J trimming: 1 base; junction bases outside the gene matches: 13. CDR1 is SGHNT and CDR2 is YYREEE in the germline V gene (reference sequence). This CDR3 comprises 19 residues. Here the CDR3 reads CASSVPPGTGGAGTDTQYF. The CDR3 coding sequence is TGTGCCAGCAGCGTGCCGCCAGGGACAGGGGGCGCGGGCACAGATACGCAGTATTTT.

The CDR3 nucleotides are TGTGCCTGGAACCTAGGCGGCGAGCAGTACTTC. It codes for CAWNLGGEQYF. The chain uses TRBV30 and TRBJ2-7; no clear D. From germline, CDR1 is GTSNPN and CDR2 SVGIG (reference sequence). V was shortened by 4 bases and J by 6 bases, with 10 bases between the two germline ends. CDR3 length equals 11 residues.

This clone turned up a few times. The gene calls are TRBV7-9 and TRBJ1-2; 7 bases map to TRBD1. In germline, CDR1 is SEHNR, CDR2 FQNEAQ (reference sequence). This CDR3 has 13 amino acids. V lost 3 bases, J lost 7 bases, and 5 bases stayed unmatched. The CDR3 sequence: CASSFDRVGGYTF. CDR3 DNA sequence: TGTGCCAGCAGCTTCGACAGGGTTGGTGGCTACACCTTC.

This chain joins TRBV9 and TRBJ2-5; tentatively, D is TRBD2 (6 bases). Trimming pared 0 bases from V and 3 bases from J, leaving 9 bases between. The CDR3 is made up of 14 amino acids. Per the germline V gene, CDR1 is SGDLS and CDR2 is YYNGEE. The CDR3 coding sequence is TGTGCCAGCAGCGTAGGGACTATAAAAGAGACCCAGTACTTC. Protein sequence: CASSVGTIKETQYF.

This chain connects TRBV29-1 to TRBJ1-1; 9 bases are a match to TRBD1. This CDR3 has 14 residues. With V trimmed by 6 bases and J by 5 bases, 10 bases remained unmatched. Per the germline V gene, CDR1 is SQVTM and CDR2 is ANQGSEA. The CDR3 DNA reads TGCAGCGTGGGACCGGGACAGGGAAATACTGAAGCTTTCTTT. Its protein product is CSVGPGQGNTEAFF.

The chain recombines TRBV4-2 with TRBJ1-5, with 10 positions matching TRBD1. After removal of 0 bases from V and 7 bases from J, the junction contained 12 bases not matched to a gene. Germline-derived CDR1 and CDR2 are LGHNA and YNFKEQ. CDR3 length equals 18 residues. The chain's CDR3 is CASSQELLGTGVGQPQHF. Written as DNA, the CDR3 is TGTGCCAGCAGCCAAGAGCTTTTGGGGACAGGGGTCGGACAGCCCCAGCATTTT.

This clone turned up a few times. CDR3 region: CASSPRIGDSPNYGYTF. CDR3 sequence (DNA): TGTGCCAGCTCACCACGCATCGGGGACAGTCCTAACTATGGCTACACCTTC. This sequence joins TRBV18 and TRBJ1-2; 7 bases align to TRBD1. Trimming took 1 base from V and 0 from J; bases not matched to a gene: 8. Germline assignment: CDR1 KGHSH and CDR2 LQKENI. There are 17 residues in the CDR3.

V and J are TRBV28 and TRBJ2-7; TRBD1 matches at 8 bases. The germline gives CDR1 MDHEN, CDR2 SYDVKM. The junction had 16 bases not matched to a gene; V was cut back by 7 bases and J by 2 bases. This CDR3 has 17 amino acids. The CDR3 here is CASTSLAPGTGTYEQYF. The CDR3 nucleotides are TGTGCCAGCACCTCACTCGCCCCCGGGACAGGTACCTACGAGCAGTACTTC.

V and J are TRBV5-1 and TRBJ2-3; D not resolved. The CDR3 is 15 residues long. The V gene's germline CDR1 is SGHRS and CDR2 YFSETQ. V was pared by 0 bases and J by 0 bases, with 8 bases between. The DNA for the CDR3 is TGCGCCAGCAGCTTGGAGCGCACTAGCACAGATACGCAGTATTTT. As protein: CASSLERTSTDTQYF.

The chain has TRBV30 and TRBJ1-5; TRBD1 is a possible D gene (5 bases). This CDR3 comprises 14 residues. Germline V CDR1 and CDR2: GTSNPN, SVGIG (reference sequence). V was clipped by 2 bases and J by 4 bases, with 12 bases between them. The DNA of the CDR3 is TGTGCCTGGAGTAGAACAGGTAAAAATCAGCCCCAGCATTTT. It codes for CAWSRTGKNQPQHF.